The 20 T cell receptor beta chains below all came from one sample that was sequenced in a study of cytomegalovirus exposure and HLA in healthy donors. A multiplex PCR was run with 60 Vbeta primers and 13 Jbeta primers. Method: immunoSEQ multiplex PCR; TCRdb's copy keeps in-frame clones and lacks some. The table shows 100,000 to 150,000 clones, with 70% to 85% occurring only once. The material sequenced was PBMCs. The origin of the receptors is a female donor in good health and CMV-seronegative.

The rearrangement joins TRBV15 to TRBJ2-1; 15 nucleotides agree with TRBD2. V was clipped by 6 bases and J by 8 bases; unmatched bases: 8. The CDR3 spans 16 residues. Germline assignment: CDR1 LNHNV and CDR2 YYDKDF (reference sequence). The CDR3 nucleotides read TGTGCCACCAGTCCGTGGACTAGCGGGAGGGCCGATGAGCAGTTCTTC. Protein: CATSPWTSGRADEQFF.

The J gene is TRBJ2-5, the V gene TRBV7-2; 10 nucleotides align to TRBD2. This CDR3 comprises 17 residues. The germline V gene encodes CDR1 SGHTA and CDR2 FQGNSA. Unmatched junction bases numbered 11, after V lost 2 bases and J lost 5 bases. The CDR3 coding sequence is TGTGCCAGCAGCTTAAGAGGGGCTAGCGGGAGTAGCGAGACCCAGTACTTC. This codes for CASSLRGASGSSETQYF.

This clone was detected only a few times. V and J are TRBV27 and TRBJ2-3, with TRBD1 matching over 10 bases. This CDR3 region has 14 residues. From germline, CDR1 is MNHEY and CDR2 SMNVEV (reference sequence). J was trimmed by 5 bases and V by 4 bases; bases with no gene match: 3. The CDR3: CASSSGQGVDTQYF. The CDR3, as DNA: TGTGCCAGCAGTTCAGGACAGGGGGTAGATACGCAGTATTTT.

This clone was observed a handful of times. V and J are TRBV6-5 and TRBJ1-5; 11 bases are shared with TRBD1. The germline CDR1 and CDR2 sequences are MNHEY and SVGAGI. Trimming removed 7 bases from V and 6 bases from J; junction bases left unmatched: 2. CDR3 length: 13 amino acids. The CDR3 nucleotides read TGTGCCAGCAAAGGGACAGGGGGTCAGCCCCAGCATTTT. This translates into CASKGTGGQPQHF.

The chain uses TRBV29-1 and TRBJ1-2; TRBD1 aligns across 9 bases. The ends lost 1 base at V and 7 bases at J; junction bases unmatched: 7. Germline V lookup: CDR1 SQVTM, CDR2 ANQGSEA. This CDR3 contains 14 residues. In DNA form, the CDR3 reads TGCAGCGTTGAAGTTTGGACAGGGGTTATTGGCTACACCTTC. This sequence encodes CSVEVWTGVIGYTF.

The chain is built from TRBV7-6 and TRBJ2-3; 8 bases map to TRBD1. The CDR3 is made up of 15 amino acids. V was clipped by 5 bases and J by 2 bases; unmatched bases: 6. CDR1 is SGHVS and CDR2 is FNYEAQ in the germline V gene. DNA for the CDR3: TGTGCCAGCAGCACCACGGGACAGGACACAGATACGCAGTATTTT. This sequence encodes CASSTTGQDTDTQYF. Complete variable domain (other parts from reference TRBV7-6 and TRBJ2-3): GAGVSQSPRYKVTKRGQDVALRCDPISGHVSLYWYRQALGQGPEFLTYFNYEAQQDKSGLPNDRFSAERPEGSISTLTIQRTEQRDSAMYRCASSTTGQDTDTQYFGPGTRLTVL.

There are a few counts of this clone. V gene TRBV7-3 combines with J gene TRBJ2-1; D might be TRBD2 (6 bases). V dropped 4 bases and J dropped 6 bases, with 10 bases sitting between them. The CDR3 contains 13 residues. Germline lookup yields CDR1 SGHTA and CDR2 FQGTGA. CDR3 sequence reads: CASSSQRVNEQFF. DNA of the CDR3: TGTGCCAGCAGCTCTCAGCGGGTCAATGAGCAGTTCTTC.

This chain uses TRBV11-2 with TRBJ2-1; the D is unclear. The CDR3 length is 12 residues. V gave up 5 bases and J gave up 8 bases, with 10 bases separating them. Germline values: CDR1 SGHAT, CDR2 FQNNGV. In DNA form, the CDR3 reads TGTGCCAGCAGCCCCCTTGGCCATGAGCAGTTCTTC. Encoded protein: CASSPLGHEQFF. The full variable domain, completed using reference TRBV11-2 and TRBJ2-1, is EAGVAQSPRYKIIEKRQSVAFWCNPISGHATLYWYQQILGQGPKLLIQFQNNGVVDDSQLPKDRFSAERLKGVDSTLKIQPAKLEDSAVYLCASSPLGHEQFFGPGTRLTVL.

The chain couples TRBV28 to TRBJ2-1; 9 bases fit TRBD2. The CDR3 consists of 15 residues. V was clipped by 1 base and J by 6 bases; unmatched bases: 4. Germline CDR1 and CDR2: MDHEN and SYDVKM. The DNA of the CDR3 is TGTGCCAGCAGTTTATCCCTAGCGGGAATCAATGAGCAGTTCTTC. Translated, it gives CASSLSLAGINEQFF. Drawing the rest from reference TRBV28 and TRBJ2-1, the complete variable domain is DVKVTQSSRYLVKRTGEKVFLECVQDMDHENMFWYRQDPGLGLRLIYFSYDVKMKEKGDIPEGYSVSREKKERFSLILESASTNQTSMYLCASSLSLAGINEQFFGPGTRLTVL.

The chain is built from TRBV5-4 and TRBJ2-5; TRBD1 agrees at 11 bases. The J call is uncertain, as TRBJ2-7 better fits the DNA end. Germline values: CDR1 SGHNT, CDR2 YYREEE (reference sequence). CDR3 length: 13 residues. CDR3 bases: TGTGCCAGCAGCTTAGGGACAGGGGGCGAGCAGTACTTC. This translates into CASSLGTGGEQYF.

This chain joins TRBV7-2 and TRBJ2-1, with D possibly being TRBD2 (6 bases). The CDR3 extends over 15 amino acids. Germline V gene sequence: CDR1 SGHTA, CDR2 FQGNSA. Trimming cost V 2 bases and J 2 bases, with 10 bases left between them. CDR3 nucleotides: TGTGCCAGCAGCTTAAACGGGGGAGCCTACAATGAGCAGTTCTTC. Residues: CASSLNGGAYNEQFF.

This clone was counted a single time. This chain joins TRBV9 and TRBJ2-2, with a tentative D call TRBD1 (7 bases). This CDR3 has 16 residues. Germline CDR1 reads SGDLS; CDR2 reads YYNGEE. V was trimmed by 0 bases and J by 10 bases, leaving 19 bases between them. The CDR3: CASSVEEEGRGEELFF. For the CDR3, the DNA is TGTGCCAGCAGCGTAGAGGAGGAGGGCAGGGGGGAGGAGCTGTTTTTT. The whole variable domain, filled in from reference TRBV9 and TRBJ2-2, reads DSGVTQTPKHLITATGQRVTLRCSPRSGDLSVYWYQQSLDQGLQFLIQYYNGEERAKGNILERFSAQQFPDLHSELNLSSLELGDSALYFCASSVEEEGRGEELFFGEGSRLTVL.

The chain carries TRBV7-9 and TRBJ1-2; D gene unclear. The CDR3 covers 13 residues. The germline gives CDR1 SEHNR, CDR2 FQNEAQ (reference sequence). Trimming cost V 4 bases and J 7 bases, with 13 bases left between them. The CDR3 DNA follows: TGTGCCAGCAGCTCGTTAGTTCCTACTGGCTACACCTTC. Residues: CASSSLVPTGYTF.

This clone appeared a few times. This chain joins TRBV28 and TRBJ1-1, with D tentatively TRBD1 (5 bases). CDR1 is MDHEN and CDR2 is SYDVKM in the germline V gene. V was clipped by 6 bases and J by 0 bases, with 17 bases between them. The CDR3 spans 16 residues. This chain's CDR3 is CASRWQGGTMNTEAFF. The CDR3 nucleotides are TGTGCCAGCAGGTGGCAGGGCGGAACCATGAACACTGAAGCTTTCTTT.

The chain is built from TRBV28 and TRBJ2-1; a possible D gene is TRBD2 (6 bases). CDR1 is MDHEN and CDR2 is SYDVKM in the germline V gene. The CDR3 length is 15 residues. The germline V and J ends were trimmed by 6 bases and 0 bases, with 12 bases remaining between them. CDR3 protein: CASRMGGSSYNEQFF. The CDR3 DNA sequence: TGTGCCAGCAGGATGGGGGGAAGCTCCTACAATGAGCAGTTCTTC. The full variable domain, completed using reference TRBV28 and TRBJ2-1, is DVKVTQSSRYLVKRTGEKVFLECVQDMDHENMFWYRQDPGLGLRLIYFSYDVKMKEKGDIPEGYSVSREKKERFSLILESASTNQTSMYLCASRMGGSSYNEQFFGPGTRLTVL.

The CDR3 sequence is CASSSSRDSYEQYF. Here the CDR3 DNA reads TGTGCCAGCAGCTCGTCACGGGACAGCTACGAGCAGTACTTC. V gene TRBV7-2 combines with J gene TRBJ2-5; 7 nucleotides agree with TRBD1. The DNA end is a closer match to TRBJ2-7, so the J assignment may be wrong. CDR1 and CDR2 (germline): SGHTA, FQGNSA. The CDR3 runs to 14 residues.

As to this clone: In the same sample, other DNA sequences code for this CDR3. The rearrangement links TRBV28 to TRBJ1-5, with D possibly TRBD1 on 6 matching bases. CDR1 is MDHEN, CDR2 SYDVKM, per germline. V lost 6 bases and J lost 2, with 17 bases in between. CDR3 length equals 16 residues. The CDR3 bases are TGTGCCAGCAGGAAGAGCAGGGCAGGGGGCAATCAGCCCCAGCATTTT. As protein: CASRKSRAGGNQPQHF.

The rearrangement joins TRBV19 to TRBJ2-5, with a possible D match to TRBD1 (6 bases). Per germline, CDR1 LNHDA and CDR2 SQIVND (reference sequence). The CDR3 is 13 residues long. Trimming took off 6 bases at V and 5 bases at J, with 13 bases between the two ends. CDR3 loop: CASSTGQKETQYF. Written as DNA, the CDR3 is TGTGCCAGTAGCACCGGACAGAAGGAGACCCAGTACTTC.

The V gene is TRBV10-3, the J gene TRBJ1-2, with TRBD1 as a possible D gene (5 bases). The V gene lost 4 bases and the J gene lost 6 bases, with 12 bases spanning the gap. This CDR3 region has 13 residues. The germline V gene has CDR1 ENHRY and CDR2 SYGVKD. The CDR3 loop is CAISGGASDGYTF. In DNA form, the CDR3 reads TGTGCCATCAGTGGGGGCGCCTCGGATGGCTACACCTTC.

The rearrangement joins TRBV18 to TRBJ2-2, with TRBD1 matching 7 bases. This CDR3 comprises 15 residues. CDR1 is KGHSH and CDR2 is LQKENI in the germline V gene. V shed 3 bases and J 2 bases; nucleotides not matched to a gene: 3. CDR3 sequence: CASSPDRTNTGELFF. CDR3 coding DNA: TGTGCCAGCTCACCGGACAGGACCAACACCGGGGAGCTGTTTTTT. The full variable domain, its missing parts supplied by reference TRBV18 and TRBJ2-2, is NAGVMQNPRHLVRRRGQEARLRCSPMKGHSHVYWYRQLPEEGLKFMVYLQKENIIDESGMPKERFSAEFPKEGPSILRIQQVVRGDSAAYFCASSPDRTNTGELFFGEGSRLTVL.